In this sample, the clone carrying this T cell receptor (beta chain) turned up a few times. Its target is unknown. These data are taken from a study of T cell responses to AZD1222 COVID-19 vaccine. The germline V and J ends were trimmed by 7 bases and 2 bases, with 5 bases remaining between them. CDR1 and CDR2 from the germline V gene are MNHNY and SVGAGI (reference sequence). The CDR3 length is 12 residues. The study, taken as a whole, reports: White British donors predominated, females outnumbered males, and clonal diversity was possibly underestimated. Mapped onto spike, vaccine-associated CD4 TCRs spanned it and were dominant at 160-218 and 743-854.

Repertoires were generated with immunoSEQ multiplex PCR, while TCRdb's copy carries only in-frame clones and drops some. The data show about 130,000 clones, more than 85% seen once. This TCR was sampled from an adult in good health. Sequencing was performed on peripheral blood, taken on day 0 of AZD1222 vaccination. This sequence joins TRBV6-6 and TRBJ2-2; D remains unclear. The CDR3 is CASNDNTGELFF. DNA of the CDR3: TGTGCCAGCAATGATAACACCGGGGAGCTGTTTTTT.